Shown below are 5 T cell receptor beta chains from a single sample sequenced in a study of PD-1 blockade in classical Hodgkin lymphoma. As for time point: cycle 4 day 1 (C4D1), after 6 weeks of nivolumab. All trial patients relapsed after autologous stem cell transplantation. The method was immunoSEQ multiplex PCR; TCRdb's version includes in-frame clones alone and lacks a portion of them. The sample has roughly 100,000 clones, around 90% seen once. The sequencing used peripheral blood mononuclear cells (PBMCs), collected before the fourth cycle of nivolumab. The receptors originated from a human donor with classical Hodgkin lymphoma.

The V call is TRBV6-4, the J call TRBJ1-5; a weak D match, TRBD1 (5 bases). The CDR3 length is 13 residues. Per germline, CDR1 MRHNA and CDR2 SNTAGT. The V gene lost 4 bases and the J gene lost 4 bases, with 8 bases spanning the gap. The CDR3 protein is CASSVGANQPQHF. The CDR3 coding sequence is TGTGCCAGCAGTGTCGGGGCGAATCAGCCCCAGCATTTT.

V gene TRBV6-1 combines with J gene TRBJ1-5, with D maybe TRBD1 (6 bases). Trimming took off 7 bases at V and 1 base at J, with 11 bases between the two ends. The CDR3 contains 14 residues. CDR1 is MNHNS and CDR2 is SASEGT in the germline V gene. The CDR3 nucleotides read TGTGCCAGCACCAGAAGGGGGAGCAATCAGCCCCAGCATTTT. Protein: CASTRRGSNQPQHF.

The chain uses TRBV7-9 and TRBJ2-3; D possibly corresponds to TRBD2 (5 bases). Trimming pared 5 bases from V and 11 bases from J, leaving 11 bases between. In germline, CDR1 is SEHNR, CDR2 FQNEAQ (reference sequence). This CDR3 spans 11 amino acids. DNA of the CDR3: TGTGCCAGCAGCCGAGGGTCGGGGCAGTATTTT. Residues: CASSRGSGQYF.

The V call is TRBV29-1, the J call TRBJ2-3; the D gene is possibly TRBD1 (5 bases). The V end was cut by 1 base, the J end by 1 base, with 12 bases between. The CDR3 sequence is 15 residues long. Germline CDR1 and CDR2: SQVTM and ANQGSEA. DNA of the CDR3: TGCAGCGTTGAAGGTGAAGGGGTTCGCACAGATACGCAGTATTTT. Encoded protein: CSVEGEGVRTDTQYF.

This rearrangement joins TRBV30 to TRBJ2-7, with TRBD2 matching 7 bases. Trimming removed 0 bases from V and 0 bases from J; junction bases left unmatched: 5. The CDR3 contains 15 residues. Germline V gene sequence: CDR1 GTSNPN, CDR2 SVGIG (reference sequence). The CDR3, as DNA: TGTGCCTGGAGTGTAGGCGGGAGCCTCTCCTACGAGCAGTACTTC. As protein: CAWSVGGSLSYEQYF.